The rows below give T cell receptor beta chains drawn from one sample of a study of T cell repertoires in cytomegalovirus infection. TCRdb processed the reads anew with MiXCR; each CDR3 protein has one entry. This sample yields 160,000 or so distinct CDR3 sequences, of which around 24% are seen a single time; roughly 11% belongs to the top ten. The material sequenced was PBMCs. These receptors were obtained from a human donor in good health (CMV status not recorded). Some clones in this sample may be carry-over from other donors' samples. The CDR3 runs from the conserved cysteine through the conserved F or W. D genes are given only for firm matches. The size field is filled for only some rows; it gives once, few, many or a size class.

j_gene	abundance	v_gene	d_gene	CDR3aa	CDR3nt
TRBJ2-5	many	TRBV7-2	NA	CASSFSGSQETQYF	TGTGCCAGCAGCTTCAGCGGTTCCCAAGAGACCCAGTACTTC
TRBJ2-1	NA	TRBV19	NA	CASSNRFNEQFF	TGTGCCAGTAGTAACCGTTTCAATGAGCAGTTCTTC
TRBJ2-7	many	TRBV7-2	TRBD1	CASSLQGSLYEQYF	TGTGCCAGCAGCCTACAGGGGTCCCTATACGAGCAGTACTTC
TRBJ2-1	NA	TRBV9	TRBD1	CASSTGTGNEQFF	TGTGCCAGCAGCACCGGGACAGGGAATGAGCAGTTCTTC
TRBJ1-2	few	TRBV15	NA	CATSRDNNYGYTF	TGTGCCACCAGCAGGGACAATAACTATGGCTACACCTTC
TRBJ1-1	few	TRBV12-3/TRBV12-4	TRBD1	CASSALTGTTEAFF	TGTGCCAGCAGTGCCTTGACAGGGACCACTGAAGCTTTCTTT
TRBJ2-7	NA	TRBV28	NA	CASSLLDRQYF	TGTGCCAGCAGTTTGTTGGACAGGCAGTACTTC
TRBJ2-5	few	TRBV6-6	TRBD1	CASRPGQGSVETQYF	TGTGCCAGCAGACCAGGACAGGGCAGTGTAGAGACCCAGTACTTC
TRBJ2-1	NA	TRBV7-2	TRBD2	CASSPGRDNEQFF	TGTGCCAGCAGCCCGGGGAGGGACAATGAGCAGTTCTTC
TRBJ2-1	many	TRBV7-8	NA	CASSLFQISSYNEQFF	TGTGCCAGCAGCCTTTTTCAAATTAGCTCCTACAATGAGCAGTTCTTC
TRBJ1-4	few	TRBV10-3	NA	CAISTGFNEKLFF	TGTGCCATCAGCACAGGTTTTAATGAAAAACTGTTTTTT
TRBJ1-1	many	TRBV7-8	NA	CASSTDSWTEAFF	TGTGCCAGCAGCACGGACAGCTGGACTGAAGCTTTCTTT
TRBJ2-5	many	TRBV7-2	TRBD1	CASSFDRGSQETQYF	TGTGCCAGCAGCTTCGACAGGGGGAGCCAAGAGACCCAGTACTTC
TRBJ2-2	many	TRBV7-8	NA	CASSPGGQNTGELFF	TGTGCCAGTTCCCCGGGTGGACAGAACACCGGGGAGCTGTTTTTT
TRBJ2-1	many	TRBV7-8	TRBD2	CASSLGPLAGLTRINEQFF	TGTGCCAGCAGCTTAGGGCCCCTAGCGGGCCTTACGAGGATCAATGAGCAGTTCTTC
TRBJ2-2	NA	TRBV11-2	TRBD2	CASSSRTSGTYTGELFF	TGTGCCAGCAGCTCGAGGACTAGCGGGACCTACACCGGGGAGCTGTTTTTT
TRBJ2-5	few	TRBV7-9	TRBD1	CASSLVQGGGETQYF	TGTGCCAGCAGCTTAGTTCAAGGGGGCGGAGAGACCCAGTACTTC
TRBJ2-3	NA	TRBV5-6	TRBD2	CASSLAGGPDTQYF	TGTGCCAGCAGCTTGGCGGGAGGGCCAGATACGCAGTATTTT
TRBJ2-5	NA	TRBV7-9	TRBD2	CASSLAMSLAGDGETQYF	TGTGCCAGCAGCTTAGCGATGTCCCTAGCGGGAGACGGAGAGACCCAGTACTTC
TRBJ2-6	many	TRBV7-3	NA	CASSPSGHNSGANVLTF	TGTGCCAGCAGCCCATCGGGCCACAACTCTGGGGCCAACGTCCTGACTTTC
TRBJ2-1	few	TRBV6-2/TRBV6-3	NA	CASSPYTNEQFF	TGTGCCAGCAGCCCCTATACCAATGAGCAGTTCTTC
TRBJ1-2	NA	TRBV9	NA	CASSVDAGPYGYTF	TGTGCCAGCAGCGTAGATGCAGGGCCCTATGGCTACACCTTC
TRBJ1-1	few	TRBV6-5	NA	CASSYLTMNTEAFF	TGTGCCAGCAGTTACTTAACAATGAACACTGAAGCTTTCTTT
TRBJ1-1	NA	TRBV4-1	TRBD1	CASSHSGTGGTEAFF	TGCGCCAGCAGCCATTCCGGGACAGGGGGCACTGAAGCTTTCTTT
TRBJ1-2	once	TRBV6-5	TRBD1	CASSYRQGTTHYGYTF	TGTGCCAGCAGTTACCGACAGGGGACCACACATTATGGCTACACCTTC
TRBJ1-5	once	TRBV5-6	NA	CASSLKTADSNQPQHF	TGTGCCAGCAGCTTGAAGACAGCAGATAGCAATCAGCCCCAGCATTTT
TRBJ1-1	NA	TRBV28	NA	CASRRGPYTEAFF	TGTGCCAGCCGCCGGGGTCCGTACACTGAAGCTTTCTTT
TRBJ2-1	NA	TRBV27	NA	CASSLRTQYNEQFF	TGTGCCAGCAGTTTACGGACTCAATACAATGAGCAGTTCTTC
TRBJ1-2	NA	TRBV7-2	NA	CASSPFPVTNYGYTF	TGTGCCAGCAGCCCTTTCCCGGTCACTAACTATGGCTACACCTTC
TRBJ2-1	few	TRBV28	NA	CASSPTQGLGYNEQFF	TGTGCCAGCAGTCCGACACAGGGCTTGGGGTACAATGAGCAGTTCTTC
TRBJ2-5	many	TRBV7-2	TRBD1	CASSYSRGRETQYF	TGTGCCAGCAGCTACTCCAGGGGGCGGGAGACCCAGTACTTC
TRBJ1-5	NA	TRBV6-1	TRBD1	CASRRQGLNQPQHF	TGTGCCAGCAGGAGACAGGGATTGAATCAGCCCCAGCATTTT
TRBJ2-7	NA	TRBV6-6	TRBD1	CASSPRDRANYEQYF	TGTGCCAGCAGTCCACGGGACAGGGCTAACTACGAGCAGTACTTC
TRBJ2-7	NA	TRBV2	NA	CASSEQGRSYEQYF	TGTGCCAGCAGTGAACAGGGGCGATCCTACGAGCAGTACTTC
TRBJ1-6	NA	TRBV6-5	NA	CASSYSEDLDNSPLHF	TGTGCCAGCAGTTACTCAGAGGACTTAGATAATTCACCCCTCCACTTT
TRBJ2-7	NA	TRBV7-9	NA	CASSSNTGKGAYEQYF	TGTGCCAGCAGCTCTAACACAGGGAAGGGGGCCTACGAGCAGTACTTC
TRBJ1-2	NA	TRBV12-3/TRBV12-4	NA	CASRPTGTDYGYTF	TGTGCCAGCAGGCCGACCGGGACCGACTATGGCTACACCTTC
TRBJ2-1	few	TRBV2	TRBD2	CASSSTREAYNEQFF	TGTGCCAGCAGTTCGACCCGGGAGGCTTACAATGAGCAGTTCTTC
TRBJ2-2	few	TRBV19	NA	CASSISDTGELFF	TGTGCCAGTAGTATATCAGACACCGGGGAGCTGTTTTTT
TRBJ1-1	few	TRBV6-2/TRBV6-3	NA	CATGPLGRNTEAFF	TGTGCCACAGGCCCTCTCGGAAGGAACACTGAAGCTTTCTTT
TRBJ1-1	few	TRBV6-2/TRBV6-3	NA	CASLGDGNTEAFF	TGTGCCAGTTTAGGCGACGGGAACACTGAAGCTTTCTTT
TRBJ1-5	NA	TRBV11-2	NA	CASSPLAGGSYQPQHF	TGTGCCAGCAGCCCGCTAGCAGGCGGGAGTTATCAGCCCCAGCATTTT
TRBJ2-5	NA	TRBV18	TRBD2	CASSPFRGEETQYF	TGTGCCAGCTCACCCTTTCGGGGGGAAGAGACCCAGTACTTC
TRBJ2-7	NA	TRBV7-9	TRBD1	CASSLVRTGVTYEQYF	TGTGCCAGCAGCTTAGTTCGTACAGGGGTAACCTACGAGCAGTACTTC
TRBJ2-7	NA	TRBV7-4	NA	CASSLGGTGTDEQYF	TGTGCCAGCAGCTTAGGGGGGACTGGAACCGACGAGCAGTACTTC
TRBJ2-7	few	TRBV12-3/TRBV12-4	NA	CASRTELGAPGEQYF	TGTGCCAGCAGAACTGAGCTCGGAGCACCCGGCGAGCAGTACTTC
TRBJ2-5	many	TRBV12-3/TRBV12-4	TRBD2	CASSLALGTSGEETQYF	TGTGCCAGCAGTTTAGCCCTTGGGACTAGCGGAGAAGAGACCCAGTACTTC
TRBJ2-2	NA	TRBV19	NA	CASRPLLGGRTRELFF	TGTGCCAGTAGACCCCTGTTGGGGGGAAGAACCAGGGAGCTGTTTTTT
TRBJ2-1	many	TRBV5-8	TRBD1	CASSLPTGTGGYEQFF	TGTGCCAGCAGCTTGCCAACCGGGACAGGGGGCTATGAGCAGTTCTTC
TRBJ2-7	NA	TRBV28	NA	CASSSYPIGSYEQYF	TGTGCCAGCAGTTCCTACCCGATAGGGTCCTACGAGCAGTACTTC
TRBJ2-2	many	TRBV7-2	TRBD2	CASSQTSGRYAGELFF	TGTGCCAGCAGCCAGACTAGCGGGAGGTATGCCGGGGAGCTGTTTTTT